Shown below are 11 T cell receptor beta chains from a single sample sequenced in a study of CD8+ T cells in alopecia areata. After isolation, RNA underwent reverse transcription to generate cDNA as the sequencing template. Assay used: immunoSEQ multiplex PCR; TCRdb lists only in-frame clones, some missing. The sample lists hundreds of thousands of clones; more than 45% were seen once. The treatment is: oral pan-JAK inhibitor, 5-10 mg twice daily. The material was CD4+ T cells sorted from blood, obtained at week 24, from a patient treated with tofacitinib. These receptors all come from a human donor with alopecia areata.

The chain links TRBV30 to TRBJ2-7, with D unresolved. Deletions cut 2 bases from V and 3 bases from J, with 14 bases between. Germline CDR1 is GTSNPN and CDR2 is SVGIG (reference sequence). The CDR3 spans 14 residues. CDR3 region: CAWSPGRAFYEQYF. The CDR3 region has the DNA TGTGCCTGGAGTCCAGGCCGGGCCTTCTACGAGCAGTACTTC.

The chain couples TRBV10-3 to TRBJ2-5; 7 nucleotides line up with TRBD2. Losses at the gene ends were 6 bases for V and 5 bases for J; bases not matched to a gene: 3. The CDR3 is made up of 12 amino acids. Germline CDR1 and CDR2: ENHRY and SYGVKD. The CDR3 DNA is TGTGCCATCAGCGGACTAGACGAGACCCAGTACTTC. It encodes CAISGLDETQYF.

This CDR3 reads CASSLGQTGTYEQYF. The CDR3 DNA reads as TGTGCCAGCAGCTTGGGACAGACTGGCACCTACGAGCAGTACTTC. V is TRBV11-2 and J is TRBJ2-7; 7 nucleotides align to TRBD1. Germline CDR1 and CDR2: SGHAT and FQNNGV. The CDR3 runs 15 residues. With V trimmed by 3 bases and J by 2 bases, 7 bases remained unmatched.

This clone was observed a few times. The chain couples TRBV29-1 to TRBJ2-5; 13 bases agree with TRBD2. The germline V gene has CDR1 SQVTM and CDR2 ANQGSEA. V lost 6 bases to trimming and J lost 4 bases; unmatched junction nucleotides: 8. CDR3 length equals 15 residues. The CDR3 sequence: CSVAGLAGALETQYF. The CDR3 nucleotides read TGCAGCGTGGCCGGACTAGCGGGGGCCCTAGAGACCCAGTACTTC.

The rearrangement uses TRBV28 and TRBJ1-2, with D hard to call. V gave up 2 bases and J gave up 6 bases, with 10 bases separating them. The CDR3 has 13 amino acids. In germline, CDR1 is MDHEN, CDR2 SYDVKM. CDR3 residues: CASSLREGNGYTF. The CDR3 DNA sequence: TGTGCCAGCAGTTTACGAGAAGGGAATGGCTACACCTTC.

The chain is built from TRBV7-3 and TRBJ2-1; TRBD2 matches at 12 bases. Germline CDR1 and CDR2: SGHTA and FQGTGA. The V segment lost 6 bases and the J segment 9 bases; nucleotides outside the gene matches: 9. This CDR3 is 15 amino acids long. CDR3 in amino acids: CASSMTSGGSGEQFF. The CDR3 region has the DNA TGTGCCAGCAGTATGACTAGCGGGGGAAGCGGTGAGCAGTTCTTC.

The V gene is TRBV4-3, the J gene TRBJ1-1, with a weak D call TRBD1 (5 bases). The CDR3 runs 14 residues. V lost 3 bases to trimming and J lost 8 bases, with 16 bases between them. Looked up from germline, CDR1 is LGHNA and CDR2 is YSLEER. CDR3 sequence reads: CASSHTGRAGEAFF. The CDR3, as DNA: TGCGCCAGCAGCCATACCGGGCGCGCAGGGGAAGCTTTCTTT.

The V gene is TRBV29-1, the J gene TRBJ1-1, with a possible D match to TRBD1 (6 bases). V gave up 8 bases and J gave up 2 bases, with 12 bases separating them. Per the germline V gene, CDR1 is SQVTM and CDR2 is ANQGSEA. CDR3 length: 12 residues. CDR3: CSHRTDNTEAFF. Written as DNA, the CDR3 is TGCAGCCATCGGACAGATAACACTGAAGCTTTCTTT.

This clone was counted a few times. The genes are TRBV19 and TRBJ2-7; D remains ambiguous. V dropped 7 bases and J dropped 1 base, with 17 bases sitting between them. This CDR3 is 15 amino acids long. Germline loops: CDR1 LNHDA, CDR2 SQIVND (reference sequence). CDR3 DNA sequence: TGTGCCAGTACCCCTACTCATGGGGTTTCCTACGAGCAGTACTTC. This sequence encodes CASTPTHGVSYEQYF.

The CDR3 is CASSPTGAQETQYF. As DNA, the CDR3 is TGTGCCAGCAGCCCGACAGGGGCACAAGAGACCCAGTACTTC. The V call is TRBV7-9, the J call TRBJ2-5; TRBD1 aligns across 8 bases. Germline V gene lookup returns CDR1 SEHNR and CDR2 FQNEAQ (reference sequence). The CDR3 loop spans 14 amino acids. V shed 5 bases, J shed 2 bases, and the junction held 4 bases outside the gene matches.

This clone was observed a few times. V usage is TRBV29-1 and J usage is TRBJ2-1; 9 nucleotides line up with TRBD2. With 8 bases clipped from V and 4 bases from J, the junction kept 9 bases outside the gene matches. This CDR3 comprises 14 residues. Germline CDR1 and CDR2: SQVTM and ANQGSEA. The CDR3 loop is CSTVGLAFYNEQFF. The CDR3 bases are TGCAGCACCGTGGGACTAGCATTTTACAATGAGCAGTTCTTC.